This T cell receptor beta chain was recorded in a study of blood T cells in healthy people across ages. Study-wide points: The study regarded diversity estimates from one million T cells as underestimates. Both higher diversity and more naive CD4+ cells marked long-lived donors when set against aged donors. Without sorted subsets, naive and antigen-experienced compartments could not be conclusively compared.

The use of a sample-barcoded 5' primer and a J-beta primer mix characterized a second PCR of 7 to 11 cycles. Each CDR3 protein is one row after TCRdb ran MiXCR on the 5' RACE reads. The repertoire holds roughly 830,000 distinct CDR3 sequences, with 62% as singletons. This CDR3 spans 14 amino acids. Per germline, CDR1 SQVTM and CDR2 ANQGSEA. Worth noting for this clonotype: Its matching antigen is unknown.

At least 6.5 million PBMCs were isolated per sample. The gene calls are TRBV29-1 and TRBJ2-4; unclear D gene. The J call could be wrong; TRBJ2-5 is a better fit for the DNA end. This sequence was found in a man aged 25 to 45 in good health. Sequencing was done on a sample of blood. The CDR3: CSVEETGRRETQYF. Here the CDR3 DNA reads TGCAGCGTTGAGGAAACCGGCAGGCGGGAGACCCAGTACTTC.